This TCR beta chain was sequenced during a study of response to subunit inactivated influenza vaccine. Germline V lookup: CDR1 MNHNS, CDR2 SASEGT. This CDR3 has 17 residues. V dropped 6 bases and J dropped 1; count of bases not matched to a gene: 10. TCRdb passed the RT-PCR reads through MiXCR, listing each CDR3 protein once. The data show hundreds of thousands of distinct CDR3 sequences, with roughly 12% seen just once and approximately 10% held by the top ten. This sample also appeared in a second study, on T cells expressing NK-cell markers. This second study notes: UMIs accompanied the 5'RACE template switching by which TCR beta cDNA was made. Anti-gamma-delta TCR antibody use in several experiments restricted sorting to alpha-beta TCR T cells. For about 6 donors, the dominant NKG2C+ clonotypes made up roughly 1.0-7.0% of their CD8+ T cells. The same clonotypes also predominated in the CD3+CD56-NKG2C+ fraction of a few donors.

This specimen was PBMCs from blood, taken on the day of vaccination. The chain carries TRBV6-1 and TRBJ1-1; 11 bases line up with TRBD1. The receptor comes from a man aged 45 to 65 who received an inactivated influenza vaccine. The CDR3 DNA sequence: TGTGCCAGCAGCCATGCCCTGGGACAGGGGGAGAACACTGAAGCTTTCTTT. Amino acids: CASSHALGQGENTEAFF.